Listed below are T cell receptor beta chains from one sample, sequenced in a study of blood T cell repertoires in COVID-19. Here immunoSEQ multiplex PCR was the method, and the copy in TCRdb shows in-frame clones only, minus some. This table has tens of thousands of clones, 65% to 90% appearing once. The sample consisted of peripheral blood. The receptors were sampled from an elderly man with acute or convalescent COVID-19. CDR3s include the opening cysteine and the closing phenylalanine or tryptophan. D genes are given only for firm matches. Clone size is not always given. Where it is, it says once, few, many or a class for expanded clones.

TGTGCCAGAAGACAGGGATCCACTGAAGCTTTCTTT,CARRQGSTEAFF,TRBV19,TRBJ1-1,few,12,TRBD1
TGCGCCAGCAGCCAACTTCCGGGACAGACCTACGAGCAGTACTTC,CASSQLPGQTYEQYF,TRBV4-1,TRBJ2-7,medium-sized,15,TRBD1
TGTGCCACCAGTGACGCCGGACAGGGGAACACTGAAGCTTTCTTT,CATSDAGQGNTEAFF,TRBV24-1,TRBJ1-1,-,15,TRBD1
TGTGCCACCAGCAGAGGTAGACTAGCCGATGAGCAGTTCTTC,CATSRGRLADEQFF,TRBV15,TRBJ2-1,-,14,TRBD2
TGTGCCAGCAGCTTCGCGGGGATGAACACTGAAGCTTTCTTT,CASSFAGMNTEAFF,TRBV14,TRBJ1-1,-,14,-
TGTGCCAGTAGCCTCCTCCCGGGACAGGGGGCAGATGGCTACACCTTC,CASSLLPGQGADGYTF,TRBV19,TRBJ1-2,-,16,TRBD1
TGTGCCAGCAGCCAAGCAGAGGACAGGGCGGCAACTAATGAAAAACTGTTTTTT,CASSQAEDRAATNEKLFF,TRBV4-2,TRBJ1-4,-,18,TRBD1
TGTGCCAGCAGATGGGGACAGGGTAACTATGAGCAGTTCTTC,CASRWGQGNYEQFF,TRBV28,TRBJ2-1,once,14,TRBD1
TGTGCCAGCAGCACCCCCCGGGACACTTACACTGAAGCTTTCTTT,CASSTPRDTYTEAFF,TRBV3-1/TRBV3-2,TRBJ1-1,-,15,-
TGTGCCAGCAGTTACAGGGGGCCGAATCAGCCCCAGCATTTT,CASSYRGPNQPQHF,TRBV5-6,TRBJ1-5,-,14,TRBD1
TGCGCCAGCAGCCAAGCCGAAACTAGCGGGAGGAGGACGCAGTATTTT,CASSQAETSGRRTQYF,TRBV4-3,TRBJ2-3,-,16,TRBD2
TGCGCCAGCAGCTTAGACCTCGGACAGGGGGCCGGCACTGAAGCTTTCTTT,CASSLDLGQGAGTEAFF,TRBV5-1,TRBJ1-1,-,17,TRBD1
TGTGCCAGCAGAGGGGAATGGGCCCGCTATAATTCACCCCTCCACTTT,CASRGEWARYNSPLHF,TRBV25-1,TRBJ1-6,-,16,-
TGTGCCAGCAGCCCGAAATCAGGGGTAGATACGCAGTATTTT,CASSPKSGVDTQYF,TRBV7-3,TRBJ2-3,-,14,-
TGTGCCAGCAGCCTAGAGGAGAACACTGAAGCTTTCTTT,CASSLEENTEAFF,TRBV12-3/TRBV12-4,TRBJ1-1,-,13,-
TGTGCCAGCAACTACCTGACGGGGGAGTATAGCAATCAGCCCCAGCATTTT,CASNYLTGEYSNQPQHF,TRBV21-1,TRBJ1-5,-,17,-
TGTGCCAGCAGCCGAGACAGGGGGCTTCAGCCCCAGCATTTT,CASSRDRGLQPQHF,TRBV3-1/TRBV3-2,TRBJ1-5,-,14,TRBD1
TGTGCCAGCAGCCGACAGGGAGACACTGAAGCTTTCTTT,CASSRQGDTEAFF,TRBV3-1/TRBV3-2,TRBJ1-1,once,13,TRBD1
TGTGCCAGCAGTCTCCAGAACTATGGCTACACCTTC,CASSLQNYGYTF,TRBV12-3/TRBV12-4,TRBJ1-2,-,12,-
TGTGCCAGCAGAACCAATAGCGGAGGAGGGGAGCAGTTCTTC,CASRTNSGGGEQFF,TRBV28,TRBJ2-1,-,14,-
TGTGCCATCAGTGACGGGACAGTCAGAACAGATACGCAGTATTTT,CAISDGTVRTDTQYF,TRBV10-3,TRBJ2-3,-,15,TRBD1
TGTGCCAGTAGTGGGACTAGCGCTCGGGAGCAGTTCTTC,CASSGTSAREQFF,TRBV19,TRBJ2-1,-,13,TRBD2
TGCGCCAGCAGCCACTCCGGGACAGGGGGCTTTAACTATGGCTACACCTTC,CASSHSGTGGFNYGYTF,TRBV4-1,TRBJ1-2,-,17,TRBD1
TGTGCCAGCATCCTTCCCCCGGGCGGGATTTACGAGCAGTACTTC,CASILPPGGIYEQYF,TRBV27,TRBJ2-7,-,15,-
TGTGCCAGCAGCTTAGCCGCCCAGGGGGCCCCTGAAGCTTTCTTT,CASSLAAQGAPEAFF,TRBV7-2,TRBJ1-1,-,15,TRBD1
TGTGCCAGCAGTTTACCCACGCGGGGACAGGGGATTTTCTACGAGCAGTACTTC,CASSLPTRGQGIFYEQYF,TRBV28,TRBJ2-7,-,18,TRBD1
TGTGCCAGCAGTTTTTCTACTCCCGTGCAATCCGGTGGCTACACCTTC,CASSFSTPVQSGGYTF,TRBV28,TRBJ1-2,-,16,-
TGTGCCAGCAGCACAGGGGCCCAAGAGACCCAGTACTTC,CASSTGAQETQYF,TRBV28,TRBJ2-5,-,13,TRBD1
TGTGCCATCAGTGAGTTACAGGCGAGCTCCTACGAGCAGTACTTC,CAISELQASSYEQYF,TRBV10-3,TRBJ2-7,-,15,-
TGTGCCAGCAGCTTAGCAGGTGGCCTCGGGGGCTACACCTTC,CASSLAGGLGGYTF,TRBV7-9,TRBJ1-2,-,14,-
TGTGCCAGCAGCAAAGCGGCGGACAGCCTGCAGACTGAGCAGTTCTTC,CASSKAADSLQTEQFF,TRBV21-1,TRBJ2-1,-,16,-
TGTGCCAGCAGCCCAAACTTCCCGGGACACGGTGGAGTTGAGACCCAGTACTTC,CASSPNFPGHGGVETQYF,TRBV3-1/TRBV3-2,TRBJ2-5,-,18,-
TGTGCCAGCAGCTACTCGGTGCAGTTCTCTGGAAACACCATATATTTT,CASSYSVQFSGNTIYF,TRBV6-5,TRBJ1-3,-,16,-
TGTGCCAGCAGTGTAAGCCAGGGTCATTTCGGGAACACTGAAGCTTTCTTT,CASSVSQGHFGNTEAFF,TRBV6-1,TRBJ1-1,-,17,-
TGTGCCAGCAGTCGGGGTTCACACGAGCAGTACTTC,CASSRGSHEQYF,TRBV12-3/TRBV12-4,TRBJ2-7,-,12,-
TGCGCCAGCAGCCATGGACAGGCGGGGAATGAAAAACTGTTTTTT,CASSHGQAGNEKLFF,TRBV4-3,TRBJ1-4,few,15,TRBD1
TGTGCCAGCACCCCGGGAGGCCCTATCTACGAGCAGTACTTC,CASTPGGPIYEQYF,TRBV28,TRBJ2-7,-,14,TRBD2
TGTGCCAGCAGCTCCCTCCAGGGGAATCAGCCCCAGCATTTT,CASSSLQGNQPQHF,TRBV7-2,TRBJ1-5,-,14,-
TGTGCCAGCAGGGGCAGGGGGCCCCCGTACGAGCAGTACTTC,CASRGRGPPYEQYF,TRBV28,TRBJ2-7,few,14,TRBD1
TGTGCCTGGAGTGTAGAGGTCCACACTGAAGCTTTCTTT,CAWSVEVHTEAFF,TRBV30,TRBJ1-1,-,13,-
TGTGCCAGCAGTTTGCCACGACAGGGGGCGAGGAATGAGCAGTTCTTC,CASSLPRQGARNEQFF,TRBV28,TRBJ2-1,once,16,TRBD1